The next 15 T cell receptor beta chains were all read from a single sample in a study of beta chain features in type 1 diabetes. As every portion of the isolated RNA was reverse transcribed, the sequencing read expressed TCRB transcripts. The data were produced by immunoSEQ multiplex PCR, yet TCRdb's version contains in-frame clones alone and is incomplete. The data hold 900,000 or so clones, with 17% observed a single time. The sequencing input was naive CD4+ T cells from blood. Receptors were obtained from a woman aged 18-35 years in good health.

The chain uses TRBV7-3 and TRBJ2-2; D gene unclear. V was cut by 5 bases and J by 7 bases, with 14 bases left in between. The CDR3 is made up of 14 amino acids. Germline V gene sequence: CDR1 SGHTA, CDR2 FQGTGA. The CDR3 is CASSPRPTGGELFF. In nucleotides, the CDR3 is TGTGCCAGCAGCCCCCGACCGACGGGCGGGGAGCTGTTTTTT.

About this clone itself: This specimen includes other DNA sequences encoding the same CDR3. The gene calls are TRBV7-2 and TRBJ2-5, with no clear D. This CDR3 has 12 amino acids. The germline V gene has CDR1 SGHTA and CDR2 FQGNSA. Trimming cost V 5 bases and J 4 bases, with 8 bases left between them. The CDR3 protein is CASSPLRETQYF. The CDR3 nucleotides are TGTGCCAGCAGCCCGCTTCGAGAGACCCAGTACTTC.

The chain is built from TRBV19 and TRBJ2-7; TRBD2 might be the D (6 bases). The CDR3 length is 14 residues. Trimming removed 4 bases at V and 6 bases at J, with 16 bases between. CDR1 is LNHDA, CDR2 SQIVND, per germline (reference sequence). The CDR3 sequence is CASSRGVQALEQYF. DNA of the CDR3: TGTGCCAGTAGTAGGGGGGTGCAGGCTCTCGAGCAGTACTTC.

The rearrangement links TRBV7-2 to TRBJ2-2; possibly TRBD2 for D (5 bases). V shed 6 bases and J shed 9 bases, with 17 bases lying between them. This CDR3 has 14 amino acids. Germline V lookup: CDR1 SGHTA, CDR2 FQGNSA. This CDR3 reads CASSSPLRGRELFF. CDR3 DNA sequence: TGTGCCAGCAGTAGCCCACTCCGGGGAAGGGAGCTGTTTTTT.

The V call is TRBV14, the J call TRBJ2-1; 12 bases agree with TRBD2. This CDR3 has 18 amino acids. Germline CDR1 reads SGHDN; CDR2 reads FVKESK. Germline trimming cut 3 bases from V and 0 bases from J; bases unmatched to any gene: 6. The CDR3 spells CASSQTGLAGHSYNEQFF. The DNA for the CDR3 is TGTGCCAGCAGCCAGACTGGACTAGCGGGACACTCCTACAATGAGCAGTTCTTC. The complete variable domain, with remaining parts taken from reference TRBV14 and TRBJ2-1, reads EAGVTQFPSHSVIEKGQTVTLRCDPISGHDNLYWYRRVMGKEIKFLLHFVKESKQDESGMPNNRFLAERTGGTYSTLKVQPAELEDSGVYFCASSQTGLAGHSYNEQFFGPGTRLTVL.

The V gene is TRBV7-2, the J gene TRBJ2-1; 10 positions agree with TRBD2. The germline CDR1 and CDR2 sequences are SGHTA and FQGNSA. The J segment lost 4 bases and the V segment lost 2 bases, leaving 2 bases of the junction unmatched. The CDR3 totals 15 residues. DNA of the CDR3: TGTGCCAGCAGCTTACAGACTAGCGGGTACAATGAGCAGTTCTTC. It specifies CASSLQTSGYNEQFF.

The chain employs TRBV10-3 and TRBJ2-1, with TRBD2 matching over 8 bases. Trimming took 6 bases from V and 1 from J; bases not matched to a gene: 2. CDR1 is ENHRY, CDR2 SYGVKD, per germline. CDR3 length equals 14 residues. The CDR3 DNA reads TGTGCCATCAGGACGGGGGGGTCCTACAATGAGCAGTTCTTC. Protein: CAIRTGGSYNEQFF.

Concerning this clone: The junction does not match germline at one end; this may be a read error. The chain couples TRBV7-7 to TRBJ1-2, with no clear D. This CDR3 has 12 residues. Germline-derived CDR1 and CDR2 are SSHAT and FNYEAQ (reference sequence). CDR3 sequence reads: CASSKREMGYTF. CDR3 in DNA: TGTGCTAGCAGCAAACGGGAAATGGGGTACACCTTC.

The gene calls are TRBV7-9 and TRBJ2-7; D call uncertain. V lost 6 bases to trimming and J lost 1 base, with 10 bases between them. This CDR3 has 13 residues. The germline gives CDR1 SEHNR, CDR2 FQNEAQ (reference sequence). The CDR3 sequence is CASSRANSYEQYF. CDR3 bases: TGTGCCAGCAGTCGCGCAAATTCCTACGAGCAGTACTTC.

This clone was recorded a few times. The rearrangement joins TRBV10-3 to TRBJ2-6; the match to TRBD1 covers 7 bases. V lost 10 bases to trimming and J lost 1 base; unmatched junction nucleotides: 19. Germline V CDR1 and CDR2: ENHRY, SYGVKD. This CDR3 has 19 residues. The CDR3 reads CATQSRPDRHRSGANVLTF. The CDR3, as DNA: TGTGCCACCCAAAGTCGTCCGGACAGGCACAGATCTGGGGCCAACGTCCTGACTTTC.

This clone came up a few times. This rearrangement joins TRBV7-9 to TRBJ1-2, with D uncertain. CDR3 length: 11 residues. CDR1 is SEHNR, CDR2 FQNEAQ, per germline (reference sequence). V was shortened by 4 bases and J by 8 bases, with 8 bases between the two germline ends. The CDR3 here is CASSSAGGYTF. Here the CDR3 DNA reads TGTGCCAGCAGCTCCGCCGGCGGCTACACCTTC.

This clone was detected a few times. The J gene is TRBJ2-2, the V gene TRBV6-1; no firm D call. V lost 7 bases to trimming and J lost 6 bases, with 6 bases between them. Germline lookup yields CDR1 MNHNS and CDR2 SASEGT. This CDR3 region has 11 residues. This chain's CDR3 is CASTKPGELFF. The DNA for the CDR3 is TGTGCCAGCACCAAACCCGGGGAGCTGTTTTTT.

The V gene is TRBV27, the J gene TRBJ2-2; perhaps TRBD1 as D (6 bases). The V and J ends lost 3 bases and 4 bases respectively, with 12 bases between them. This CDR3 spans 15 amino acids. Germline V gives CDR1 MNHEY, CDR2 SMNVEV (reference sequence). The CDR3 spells CASSFQGSFTGELFF. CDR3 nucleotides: TGTGCCAGCAGTTTTCAGGGGTCTTTCACCGGGGAGCTGTTTTTT.

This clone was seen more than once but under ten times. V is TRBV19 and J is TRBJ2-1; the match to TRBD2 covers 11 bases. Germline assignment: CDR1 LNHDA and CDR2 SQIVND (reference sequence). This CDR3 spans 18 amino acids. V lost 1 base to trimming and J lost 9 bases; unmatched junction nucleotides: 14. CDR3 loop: CASSIAPYRLAGGSEQFF. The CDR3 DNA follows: TGTGCCAGTAGTATAGCCCCTTATAGATTAGCGGGGGGGAGTGAGCAGTTCTTC.

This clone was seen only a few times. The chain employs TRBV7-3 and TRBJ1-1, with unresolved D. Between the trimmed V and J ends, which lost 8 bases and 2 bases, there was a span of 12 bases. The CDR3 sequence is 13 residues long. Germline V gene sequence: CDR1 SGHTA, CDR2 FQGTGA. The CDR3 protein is CASSTSRNTEAFF. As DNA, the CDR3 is TGTGCCAGCTCCACTAGCCGAAACACTGAAGCTTTCTTT.